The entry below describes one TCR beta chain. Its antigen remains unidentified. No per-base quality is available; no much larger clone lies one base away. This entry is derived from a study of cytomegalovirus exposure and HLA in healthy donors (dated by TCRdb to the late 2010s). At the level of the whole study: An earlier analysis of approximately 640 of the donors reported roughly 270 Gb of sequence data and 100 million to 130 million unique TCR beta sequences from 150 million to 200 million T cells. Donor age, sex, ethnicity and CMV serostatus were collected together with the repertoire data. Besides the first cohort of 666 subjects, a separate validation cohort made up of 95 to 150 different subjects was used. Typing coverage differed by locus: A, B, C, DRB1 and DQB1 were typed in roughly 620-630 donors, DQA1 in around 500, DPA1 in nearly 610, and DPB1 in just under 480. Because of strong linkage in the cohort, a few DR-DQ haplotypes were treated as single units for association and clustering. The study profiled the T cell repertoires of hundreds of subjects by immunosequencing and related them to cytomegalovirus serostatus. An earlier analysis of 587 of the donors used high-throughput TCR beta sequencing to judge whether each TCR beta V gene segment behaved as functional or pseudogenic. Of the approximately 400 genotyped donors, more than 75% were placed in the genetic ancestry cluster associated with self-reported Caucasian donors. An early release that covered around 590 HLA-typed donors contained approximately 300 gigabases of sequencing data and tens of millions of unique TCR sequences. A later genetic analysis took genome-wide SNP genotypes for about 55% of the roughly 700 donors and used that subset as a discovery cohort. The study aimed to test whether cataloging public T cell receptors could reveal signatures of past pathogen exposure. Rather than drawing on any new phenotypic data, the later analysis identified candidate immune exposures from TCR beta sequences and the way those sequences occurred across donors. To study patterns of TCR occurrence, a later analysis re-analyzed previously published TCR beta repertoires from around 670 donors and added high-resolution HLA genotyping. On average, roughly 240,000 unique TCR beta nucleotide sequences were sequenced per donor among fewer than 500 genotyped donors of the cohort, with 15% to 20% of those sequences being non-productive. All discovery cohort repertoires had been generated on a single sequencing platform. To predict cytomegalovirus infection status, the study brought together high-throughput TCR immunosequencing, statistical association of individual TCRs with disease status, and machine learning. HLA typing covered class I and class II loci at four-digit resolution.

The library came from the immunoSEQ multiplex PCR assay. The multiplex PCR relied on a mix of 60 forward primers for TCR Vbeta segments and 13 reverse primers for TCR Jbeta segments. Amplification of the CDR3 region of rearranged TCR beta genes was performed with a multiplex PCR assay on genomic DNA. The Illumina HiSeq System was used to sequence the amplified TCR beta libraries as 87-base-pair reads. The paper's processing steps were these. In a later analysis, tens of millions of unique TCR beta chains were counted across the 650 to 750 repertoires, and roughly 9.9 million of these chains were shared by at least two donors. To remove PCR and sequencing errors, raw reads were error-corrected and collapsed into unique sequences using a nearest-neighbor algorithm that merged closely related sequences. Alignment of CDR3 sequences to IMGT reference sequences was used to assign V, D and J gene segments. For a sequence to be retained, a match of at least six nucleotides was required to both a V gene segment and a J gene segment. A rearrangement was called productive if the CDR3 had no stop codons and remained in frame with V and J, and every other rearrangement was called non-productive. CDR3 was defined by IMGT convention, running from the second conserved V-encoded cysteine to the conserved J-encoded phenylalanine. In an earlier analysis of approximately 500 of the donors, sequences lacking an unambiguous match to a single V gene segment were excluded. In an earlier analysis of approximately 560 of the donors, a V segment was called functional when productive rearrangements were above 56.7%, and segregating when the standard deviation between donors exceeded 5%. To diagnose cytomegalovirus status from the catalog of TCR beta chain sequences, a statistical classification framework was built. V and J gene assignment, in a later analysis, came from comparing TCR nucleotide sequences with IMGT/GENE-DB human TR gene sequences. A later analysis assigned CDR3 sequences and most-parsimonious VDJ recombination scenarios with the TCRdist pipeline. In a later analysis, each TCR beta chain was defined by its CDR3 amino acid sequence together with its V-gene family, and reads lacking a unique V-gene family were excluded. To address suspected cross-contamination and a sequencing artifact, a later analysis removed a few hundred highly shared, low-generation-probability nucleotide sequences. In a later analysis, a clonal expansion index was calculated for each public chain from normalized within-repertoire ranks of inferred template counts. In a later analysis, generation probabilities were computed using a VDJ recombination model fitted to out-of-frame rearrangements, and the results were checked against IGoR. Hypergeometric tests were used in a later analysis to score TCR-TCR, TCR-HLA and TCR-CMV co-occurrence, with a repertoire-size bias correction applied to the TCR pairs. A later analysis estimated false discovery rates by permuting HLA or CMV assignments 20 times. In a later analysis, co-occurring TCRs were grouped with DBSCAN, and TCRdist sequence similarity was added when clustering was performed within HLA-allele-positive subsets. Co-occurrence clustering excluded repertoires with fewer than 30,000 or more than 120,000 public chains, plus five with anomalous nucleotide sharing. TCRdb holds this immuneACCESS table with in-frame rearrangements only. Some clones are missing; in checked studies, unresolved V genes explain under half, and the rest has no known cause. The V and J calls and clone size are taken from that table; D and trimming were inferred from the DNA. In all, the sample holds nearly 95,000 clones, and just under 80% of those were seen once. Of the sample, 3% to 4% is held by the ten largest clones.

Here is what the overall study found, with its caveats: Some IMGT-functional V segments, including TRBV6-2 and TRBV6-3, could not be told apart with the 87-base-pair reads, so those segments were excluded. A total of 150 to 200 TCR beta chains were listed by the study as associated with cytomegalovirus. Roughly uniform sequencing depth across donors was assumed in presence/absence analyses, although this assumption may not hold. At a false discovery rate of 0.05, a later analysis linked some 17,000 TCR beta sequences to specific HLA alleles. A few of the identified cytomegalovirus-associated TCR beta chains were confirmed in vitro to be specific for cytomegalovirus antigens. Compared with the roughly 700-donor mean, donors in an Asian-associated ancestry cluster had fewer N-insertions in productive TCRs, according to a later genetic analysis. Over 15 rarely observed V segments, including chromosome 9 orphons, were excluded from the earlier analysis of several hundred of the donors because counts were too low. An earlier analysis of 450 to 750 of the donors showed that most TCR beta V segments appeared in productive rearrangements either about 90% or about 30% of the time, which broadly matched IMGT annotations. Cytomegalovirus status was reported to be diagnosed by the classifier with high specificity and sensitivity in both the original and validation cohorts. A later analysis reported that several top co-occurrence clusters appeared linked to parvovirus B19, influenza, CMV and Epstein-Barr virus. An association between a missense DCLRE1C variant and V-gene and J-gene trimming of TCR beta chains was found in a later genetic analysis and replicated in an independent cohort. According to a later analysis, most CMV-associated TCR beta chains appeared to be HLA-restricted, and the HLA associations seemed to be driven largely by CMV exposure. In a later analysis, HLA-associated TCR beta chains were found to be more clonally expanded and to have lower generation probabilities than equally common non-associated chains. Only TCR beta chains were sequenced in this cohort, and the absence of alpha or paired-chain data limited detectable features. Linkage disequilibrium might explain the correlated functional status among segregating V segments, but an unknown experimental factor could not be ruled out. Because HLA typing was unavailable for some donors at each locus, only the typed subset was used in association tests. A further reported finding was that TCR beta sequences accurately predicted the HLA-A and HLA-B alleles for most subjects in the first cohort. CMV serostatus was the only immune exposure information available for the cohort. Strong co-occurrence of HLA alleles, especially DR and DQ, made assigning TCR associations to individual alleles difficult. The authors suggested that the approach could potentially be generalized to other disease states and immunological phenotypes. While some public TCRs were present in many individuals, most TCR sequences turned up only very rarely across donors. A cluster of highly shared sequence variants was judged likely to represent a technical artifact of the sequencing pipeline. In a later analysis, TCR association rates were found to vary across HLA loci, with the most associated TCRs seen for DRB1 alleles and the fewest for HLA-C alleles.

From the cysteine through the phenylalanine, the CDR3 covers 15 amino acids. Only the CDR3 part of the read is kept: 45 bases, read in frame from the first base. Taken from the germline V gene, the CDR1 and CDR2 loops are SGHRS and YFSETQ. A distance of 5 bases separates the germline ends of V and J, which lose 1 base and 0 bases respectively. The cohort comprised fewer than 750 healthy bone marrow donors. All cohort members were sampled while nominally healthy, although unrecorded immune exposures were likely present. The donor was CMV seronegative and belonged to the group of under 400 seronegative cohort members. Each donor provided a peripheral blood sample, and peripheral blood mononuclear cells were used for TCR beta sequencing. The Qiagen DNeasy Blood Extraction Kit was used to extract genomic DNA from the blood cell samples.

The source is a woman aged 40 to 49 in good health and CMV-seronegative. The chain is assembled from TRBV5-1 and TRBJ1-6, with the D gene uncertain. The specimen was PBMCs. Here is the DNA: TGCGCCAGCAGCTTGCGGGACTCCTATAATTCACCCCTCCACTTT. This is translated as CASSLRDSYNSPLHF. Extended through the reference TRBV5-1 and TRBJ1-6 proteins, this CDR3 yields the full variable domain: KAGVTQTPRYLIKTRGQQVTLSCSPISGHRSVSWYQQTPGQGLQFLFEYFSETQRNKGNFPGRFSGRQFSNSRSEMNVSTLELGDSALYLCASSLRDSYNSPLHFGNGTRLTVT.